The entry below gives a single T cell receptor beta chain sequence along with its context. A much larger clone sits a single nucleotide away, making a read error possible. CDR3 length: 14 residues. CDR1 is ENHRY, CDR2 SYGVKD, per germline. The source of the sample is a study of glioma-infiltrating T cells. TCR alpha and beta CDR3 regions were amplified from RNA using iRepertoire nested multiplex PCR. TCRdb redid the calling of the multiplex PCR reads with MiXCR, one entry per CDR3 protein. Among 84,000 or so distinct CDR3 sequences listed, about a quarter were seen once. This TCR came from a human donor with low-grade glioma or glioblastoma, undergoing nonglioma brain surgery, or in good health (not recorded which). The sequencing sample was made of glioma tissue, nonneoplastic brain tissue, or PBMCs (not recorded which). This chain links TRBV10-3 with TRBJ2-7; TRBD1 matches at 11 bases. The CDR3 loop is CVISGQGARGEQYF. Here the CDR3 DNA reads TGTGTCATCAGCGGACAGGGGGCACGGGGCGAGCAGTACTTC.